This T cell receptor (beta chain) was recovered during a study of identical twins. This clonotype appeared a few times. Its target is unknown. Whole-study findings and limits: The authors drew conclusions from cross-sectional statistical analysis rather than following the same donors.

Template switching, a step in the protocol, added a universal primer site, and cDNA carried unique molecular identifiers. Using its own MiXCR run on the 5' RACE reads, TCRdb lists one record per CDR3 protein. The sample contains over 200,000 distinct CDR3 sequences, 5.5% to 7.5% of which appear only once. V lost 1 base and J lost 3, with 14 bases in between. The CDR3 covers 16 residues. The germline CDR1 and CDR2 sequences are MGHDK and SYGVNS. Separately, the same data were catalogued under a study of T cells expressing NK-cell markers. That source notes: It was sorted CD3+CD56-NKG2C+, CD3+CD56+NKG2C- and CD3+CD56+NKG2C+ T cells that provided the TCR beta repertoires.

Material: CD8+ T cells sorted from blood. This chain joins TRBV25-1 and TRBJ2-3, with D tentatively TRBD1 or TRBD2 (5 bases each). The source is a woman aged 18-29 years in good health. The CDR3 DNA reads as TGTGCCAGCAGTGAATGGGGGACGAGGGCTACAGATACGCAGTATTTT. This translates into CASSEWGTRATDTQYF.